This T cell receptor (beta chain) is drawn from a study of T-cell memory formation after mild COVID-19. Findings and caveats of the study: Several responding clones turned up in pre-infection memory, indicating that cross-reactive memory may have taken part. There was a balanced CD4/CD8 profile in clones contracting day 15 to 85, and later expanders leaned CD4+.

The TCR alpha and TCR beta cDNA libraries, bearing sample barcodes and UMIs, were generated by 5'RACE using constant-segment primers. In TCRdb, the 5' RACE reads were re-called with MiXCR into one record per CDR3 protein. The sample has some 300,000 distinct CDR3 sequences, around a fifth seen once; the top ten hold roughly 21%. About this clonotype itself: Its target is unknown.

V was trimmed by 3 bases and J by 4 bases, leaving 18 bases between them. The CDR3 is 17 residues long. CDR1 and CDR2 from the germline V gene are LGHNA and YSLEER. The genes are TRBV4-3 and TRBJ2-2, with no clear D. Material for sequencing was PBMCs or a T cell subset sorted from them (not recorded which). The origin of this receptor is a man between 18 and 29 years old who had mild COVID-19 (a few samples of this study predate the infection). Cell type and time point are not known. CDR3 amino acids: CASSQGWVAGSTGELFF. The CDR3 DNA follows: TGCGCCAGCAGCCAGGGTTGGGTAGCCGGGTCCACCGGGGAGCTGTTTTTT.